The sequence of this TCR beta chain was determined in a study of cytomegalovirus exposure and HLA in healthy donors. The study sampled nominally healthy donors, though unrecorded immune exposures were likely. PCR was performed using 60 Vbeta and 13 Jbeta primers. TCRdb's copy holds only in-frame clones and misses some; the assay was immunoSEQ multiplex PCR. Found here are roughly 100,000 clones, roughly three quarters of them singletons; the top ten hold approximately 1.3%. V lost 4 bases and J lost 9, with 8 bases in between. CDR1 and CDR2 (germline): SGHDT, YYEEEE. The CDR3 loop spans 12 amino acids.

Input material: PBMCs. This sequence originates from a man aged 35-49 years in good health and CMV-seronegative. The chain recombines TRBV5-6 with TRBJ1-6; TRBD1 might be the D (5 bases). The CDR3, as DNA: TGTGCCAGCAGCGTAGGGGTTTCACCCCTCCACTTT. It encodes CASSVGVSPLHF.